The 10 T cell receptor beta chains below come from one sample, sequenced in a study of blood T cell repertoires in COVID-19. The repertoire was sequenced with immunoSEQ multiplex PCR; TCRdb's copy has only in-frame clones and lacks some. The sample records 100,000 to 150,000 clones, 81% being singletons. The sequenced sample consisted of peripheral blood. These receptors were taken from an older woman with active or convalescent COVID-19.

The J gene is TRBJ1-1, the V gene TRBV27; 7 bases agree with TRBD1. This CDR3 region has 12 residues. Trimming removed 4 bases from V and 6 bases from J; junction bases left unmatched: 2. Germline values: CDR1 MNHEY, CDR2 SMNVEV (reference sequence). The DNA of the CDR3 is TGTGCCAGCAGTTATACAGGGGCTGAAGCTTTCTTT. This gives the protein CASSYTGAEAFF.

The chain employs TRBV7-9 and TRBJ2-2; 8 positions agree with TRBD2. Germline V lookup: CDR1 SEHNR, CDR2 FQNEAQ (reference sequence). This CDR3 has 16 amino acids. V trimming: 3 bases; J trimming: 0 bases; junction bases outside the gene matches: 3. The CDR3, as DNA: TGTGCCAGCAGCTTCGTAGCGGGGACGAACACCGGGGAGCTGTTTTTT. This encodes CASSFVAGTNTGELFF.

This sequence joins TRBV28 and TRBJ1-1; D call uncertain. The CDR3 runs to 15 residues. The germline V and J ends were trimmed by 5 bases and 1 base, with 14 bases remaining between them. Germline assignment: CDR1 MDHEN and CDR2 SYDVKM. The DNA of the CDR3 is TGTGCCAGCAGTCCCTCGGGTGCGGGGAACACTGAAGCTTTCTTT. The encoded protein is CASSPSGAGNTEAFF.

This chain uses TRBV5-1 with TRBJ2-3; possible D gene TRBD1, 5 bases. Germline assignment: CDR1 SGHRS and CDR2 YFSETQ. Trimming took off 0 bases at V and 4 bases at J, with 15 bases between the two ends. The CDR3 contains 16 residues. The DNA for the CDR3 is TGCGCCAGCAGCTTGGGCGCAGGGCTGGGCGCAGATACGCAGTATTTT. Amino acids: CASSLGAGLGADTQYF.

The chain couples TRBV7-9 to TRBJ2-7; 8 bases match TRBD1. From germline, CDR1 is SEHNR and CDR2 FQNEAQ (reference sequence). The CDR3 spans 15 residues. V lost 5 bases, J lost 6 bases, and 12 bases stayed unmatched. The CDR3 DNA reads TGTGCCAGCAGCATAGGACAGGGTGGTTTAAGCGAGCAGTACTTC. It encodes CASSIGQGGLSEQYF. Drawing the rest from reference TRBV7-9 and TRBJ2-7, the complete variable domain is DTGVSQNPRHKITKRGQNVTFRCDPISEHNRLYWYRQTLGQGPEFLTYFQNEAQLEKSRLLSDRFSAERPKGSFSTLEIQRTEQGDSAMYLCASSIGQGGLSEQYFGPGTRLTVT.

V usage is TRBV5-1 and J usage is TRBJ2-1; 10 bases are a match to TRBD2. The junction had 1 base not matched to a gene; V was cut back by 1 base and J by 0 bases. This CDR3 contains 16 residues. CDR1 is SGHRS and CDR2 is YFSETQ in the germline V gene. CDR3 DNA: TGCGCCAGCAGCTTGACTAGCGGGACCTCCTACAATGAGCAGTTCTTC. Amino acids: CASSLTSGTSYNEQFF.

This clone was seen a few times. The chain combines TRBV6-4 with TRBJ1-5; D is perhaps TRBD1 (5 bases). With 0 bases removed from V and 10 bases from J, the gap between germline ends came to 10 bases. There are 13 residues in the CDR3. Germline V lookup: CDR1 MRHNA, CDR2 SNTAGT. CDR3 nucleotide sequence: TGTGCCAGCAGTGACTCGGAGGGGTTACCCCAGCATTTT. Residues: CASSDSEGLPQHF.

The genes are TRBV5-8 and TRBJ2-5; 7 nucleotides match TRBD2. V trimming: 0 bases; J trimming: 3 bases; junction bases outside the gene matches: 5. Germline lookup yields CDR1 SGHTS and CDR2 YDEGEE. The CDR3 loop spans 15 amino acids. The CDR3 region has the DNA TGTGCCAGCAGCTTGGAGGGCGGGAGTAAAGAGACCCAGTACTTC. Translating gives CASSLEGGSKETQYF. Full variable domain (rest looked up from reference TRBV5-8 and TRBJ2-5): EAGVTQSPTHLIKTRGQQATLRCSPISGHTSVYWYQQALGLGLQFLLWYDEGEERNRGNFPPRFSGRQFPNYSSELNVNALELEDSALYLCASSLEGGSKETQYFGPGTRLLVL.

The CDR3 nucleotides read TGTGCCAGCAGTGTGGACAGGGGTGGGAACACTGAAGCTTTCTTT. The encoded protein is CASSVDRGGNTEAFF. The chain carries TRBV2 and TRBJ1-1; 9 bases align to TRBD1. This CDR3 has 15 amino acids. V shed 4 bases, J shed 1 base, and the junction held 4 bases outside the gene matches. CDR1 and CDR2 (germline): SNHLY, FYNNEI.

This rearrangement joins TRBV27 to TRBJ1-2; 8 bases are a match to TRBD1. Germline V lookup: CDR1 MNHEY, CDR2 SMNVEV (reference sequence). The CDR3 totals 13 residues. With 6 bases clipped from V and 4 bases from J, the junction kept 4 bases outside the gene matches. CDR3 DNA: TGTGCCAGCAGAATTACAGGGGGCTATGGCTACACCTTC. Its protein is CASRITGGYGYTF.